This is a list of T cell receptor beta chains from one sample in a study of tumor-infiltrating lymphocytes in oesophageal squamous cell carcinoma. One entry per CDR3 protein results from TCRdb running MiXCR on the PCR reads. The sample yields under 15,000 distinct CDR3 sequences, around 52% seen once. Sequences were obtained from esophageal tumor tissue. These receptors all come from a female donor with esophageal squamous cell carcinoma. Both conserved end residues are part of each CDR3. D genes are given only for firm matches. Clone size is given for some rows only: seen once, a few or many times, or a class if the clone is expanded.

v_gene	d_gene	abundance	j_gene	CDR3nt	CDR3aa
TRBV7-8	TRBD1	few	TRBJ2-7	TGTGCCAGCAGCTTAGGGACAGGGGAGCAGTACTTC	CASSLGTGEQYF
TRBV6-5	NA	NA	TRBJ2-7	TGTGCCAGCAGTTACTCCCTAGTGGGAGGTTACGAGCAGTACTTC	CASSYSLVGGYEQYF
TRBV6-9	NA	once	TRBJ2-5	TGTGCCAGCAGTAAATGGGGACAAACCCTCCAAGAGACCCAGTACTTC	CASSKWGQTLQETQYF
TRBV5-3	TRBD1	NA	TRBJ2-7	TGTGCCAGCAGCACCCCCGGGACAGGGTGGAGAGAGCAGTACTTC	CASSTPGTGWREQYF
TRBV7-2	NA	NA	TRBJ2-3	TGTGCCAGCAGCTCCTGGACGGATACGCAGTATTTT	CASSSWTDTQYF
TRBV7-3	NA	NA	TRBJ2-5	TGTGCCAGCAGCTTAACGGGCCCCAGGAACCAAGAGACCCAGTACTTC	CASSLTGPRNQETQYF
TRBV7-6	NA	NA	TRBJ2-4	TGTGCCAGCAGCTTAGTTCCGGGGGACATTCAGTACTTC	CASSLVPGDIQYF
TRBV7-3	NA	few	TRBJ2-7	TGTGCCAGCAGTCCCCCCGGCACCTACGAGCAGTACTTC	CASSPPGTYEQYF
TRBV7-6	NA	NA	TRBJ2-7	TGTGCCAGCAGCTTAGGTTGGCCGTCTAAGAACGAGCAGTACTTC	CASSLGWPSKNEQYF
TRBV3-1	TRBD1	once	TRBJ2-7	TGTGCCAGCAGCAATACAGGGGCAGGCTACAATGAGCAGTACTTC	CASSNTGAGYNEQYF
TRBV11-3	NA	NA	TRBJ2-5	TGTGCCAGCAGCCGCTCGACCTTAGGGAGGGAGACCCAGTACTTC	CASSRSTLGRETQYF
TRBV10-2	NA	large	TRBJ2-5	TGCGCCAGCAGTGACAGGGGCCGGGAGACCCAGTACTTC	CASSDRGRETQYF
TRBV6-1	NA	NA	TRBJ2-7	TGTGCCAGCCATCCAGGGGAGTGGGGCTACGAGCAGTACTTC	CASHPGEWGYEQYF
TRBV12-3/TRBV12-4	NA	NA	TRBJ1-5	TGTGCCAGCAGTTTGGGGTTGGAGGCTCAGCCCCAGCATTTT	CASSLGLEAQPQHF
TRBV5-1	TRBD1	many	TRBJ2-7	TGCGCCAGCAGCTTGGTCATGGACAGGGGTCACGAGCAGTACTTC	CASSLVMDRGHEQYF
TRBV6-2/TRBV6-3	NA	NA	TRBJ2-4	TGTGTTAGCTCAAAAGGTTCTTCGGGAGATACGCAGTACTTC	CVSSKGSSGDTQYF
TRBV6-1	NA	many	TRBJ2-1	TGTGCCAGCAGTCCACTGGTCTCCTACAATGAGCAGTTCTTC	CASSPLVSYNEQFF
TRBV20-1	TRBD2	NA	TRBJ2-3	TGCAGTGCCAACGGGGGGGCGGGCACAGATACGCAGTATTTT	CSANGGAGTDTQYF
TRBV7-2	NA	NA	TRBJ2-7	TGTGCCAGCAGCCCGGGACGTAACTCCTACGAGCAGTACTTC	CASSPGRNSYEQYF
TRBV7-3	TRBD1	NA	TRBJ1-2	TGTGCCAGCAGCTTAGAGCTCGGGGAGACAGGGGCTCTAATCTATGGCTACACCTTC	CASSLELGETGALIYGYTF
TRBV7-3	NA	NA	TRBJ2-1	TGTGCCAGCAGCTTAGGGGCGACCTCCTACAATGAGCAGTTCTTC	CASSLGATSYNEQFF
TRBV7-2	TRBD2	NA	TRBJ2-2	TGTGCCAGCGGGAGGACTAGCGACACCGGGGAGCTGTTTTTT	CASGRTSDTGELFF
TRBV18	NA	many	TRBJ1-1	TGTGCCAGCTCACCACCAGGGAGAGGGGTAGGGACTGAAGCTTTCTTT	CASSPPGRGVGTEAFF
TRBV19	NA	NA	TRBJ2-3	TGTGCCAGTAGTTCTCGTAGGGGTTCTAGCACAGATACGCAGTATTTT	CASSSRRGSSTDTQYF
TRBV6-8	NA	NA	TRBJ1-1	TGTGCCAGCAGTTATTCAGTGAGGACTGAAGCTTTCTTT	CASSYSVRTEAFF
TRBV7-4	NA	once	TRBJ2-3	TGTGCCAGCAGCTTAGCTAGGACTTGGGATGGCACAGATACGCAGTATTTT	CASSLARTWDGTDTQYF
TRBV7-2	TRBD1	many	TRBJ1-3	TGTGCCAGCAGCTCTGACAGGGGGACCTTCTCTGGAAACACCATATATTTT	CASSSDRGTFSGNTIYF
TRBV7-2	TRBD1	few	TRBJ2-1	TGTGCCAGCAGCTTGGGACAGGGTTCCTACAATGAGCAGTTCTTC	CASSLGQGSYNEQFF
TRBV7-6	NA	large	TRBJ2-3	TGTGCCAGCAGCTTCGGGACCACAGATACGCAGTATTTT	CASSFGTTDTQYF
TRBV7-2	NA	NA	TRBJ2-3	TGTGCCAGCAGCTCCGGACCAACTGGAAGCACAGATACGCAGTATTTT	CASSSGPTGSTDTQYF
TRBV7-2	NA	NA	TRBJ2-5	TGTGCCAGCAGCTTAGCTCGCAATGAGCAGTACTTC	CASSLARNEQYF
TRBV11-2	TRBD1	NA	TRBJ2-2	TGTGCCAGCAGCTTAGTCTCGACAGGGGGTATCGGGGAGCTGTTTTTT	CASSLVSTGGIGELFF
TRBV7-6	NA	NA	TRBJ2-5	TGTGCCAGCAGCTTAATGGACCGCACCTACAATGAGCAGTACTTC	CASSLMDRTYNEQYF
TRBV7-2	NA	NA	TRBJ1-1	TGTGCCAGCAGCTTACACAGCATGAACACTGAAGCTTTCTTT	CASSLHSMNTEAFF
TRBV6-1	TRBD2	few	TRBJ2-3	TGTGCCAGCAGTGAAGCGGGACTAGCGGGAGATACGCAGTATTTT	CASSEAGLAGDTQYF
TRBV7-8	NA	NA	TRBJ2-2	TGTGCCAGCAGCTTAAACTCCGGGGAGCTGTTTTTT	CASSLNSGELFF
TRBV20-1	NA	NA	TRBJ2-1	TGCAGTGCCCCGAGGGGGGGCAGGGGGGGCCCTCAGTTCTTC	CSAPRGGRGGPQFF
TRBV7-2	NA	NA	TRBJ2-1	TGTGCCAGCAGCTTACGTGAGCAGCTCCAGGATCTATACAATGAGCAGTTCTTC	CASSLREQLQDLYNEQFF
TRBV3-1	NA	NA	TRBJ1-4	TGTGCCAGCAGCCAATCCCAGGGTTTAAATGAAAAACTGTTTTTT	CASSQSQGLNEKLFF
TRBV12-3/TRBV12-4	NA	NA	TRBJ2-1	TGTGCCAGCGGGCCAGCAAGGGCTGAGCAGTTCTTC	CASGPARAEQFF
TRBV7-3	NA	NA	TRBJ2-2	TGTGCCAGCAGCTTGGGAGGACAGAGGACCGGGGAGCTGTTTTTT	CASSLGGQRTGELFF
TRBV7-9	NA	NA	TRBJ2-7	TGTGCCAGCAGCTTAGCTTCAGGTCCCGAGCAGTACTTC	CASSLASGPEQYF
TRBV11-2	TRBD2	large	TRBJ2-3	TGTGCCAGCAGCCGCCGGACTAGCGGGAGTTCAGGCACAGATACGCAGTATTTT	CASSRRTSGSSGTDTQYF
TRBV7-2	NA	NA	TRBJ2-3	TGTGCCAGCAGCTGGCGAGAGCGCACAGATACGCAGTATTTT	CASSWRERTDTQYF
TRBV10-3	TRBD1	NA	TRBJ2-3	TGTGCCATCAGTGAGGGGACAGGGGGATTCACAGATACGCAGTATTTT	CAISEGTGGFTDTQYF